This T cell receptor beta chain originates from a study of T cells in tuberculosis. Study-wide background: The T cells targeted glucose monomycolate, a mycobacterial lipid, via CD1B. In South Africa, adults with active tuberculosis were compared with IGRA-negative and latently infected IGRA-positive adolescents.

Germline V lookup: CDR1 MNHEY, CDR2 SVGAGI. The CDR3 is 12 amino acids. On this clone itself: Its antigen is not identified. The germline gene is not matched at one end of the junction; a read error may be the cause.

Clones were sequenced by immunoSEQ multiplex PCR, and TCRdb holds only the in-frame ones, with some missing. Here the sample spans 25,000 to 35,000 clones, 85% to 95% being singletons. The study, taken as a whole, reports: Using the GMM-specific repertoire gave more than 85% accuracy versus approximately 70% with motifs. Smaller distances to GMM-specific TCRs suggested their expansion in active tuberculosis.

The clonotype originates from a donor between 10 and 35 years old with latent tuberculosis or without tuberculosis infection. This chain uses TRBV6-5 with TRBJ2-1; weak D call: TRBD2 (5 bases). Input material: PBMCs. The CDR3 coding sequence is TGTGCCAGCAGTTACATCGGGAAGGGTAAAGTCTTC. Translating it yields CASSYIGKGKVF.